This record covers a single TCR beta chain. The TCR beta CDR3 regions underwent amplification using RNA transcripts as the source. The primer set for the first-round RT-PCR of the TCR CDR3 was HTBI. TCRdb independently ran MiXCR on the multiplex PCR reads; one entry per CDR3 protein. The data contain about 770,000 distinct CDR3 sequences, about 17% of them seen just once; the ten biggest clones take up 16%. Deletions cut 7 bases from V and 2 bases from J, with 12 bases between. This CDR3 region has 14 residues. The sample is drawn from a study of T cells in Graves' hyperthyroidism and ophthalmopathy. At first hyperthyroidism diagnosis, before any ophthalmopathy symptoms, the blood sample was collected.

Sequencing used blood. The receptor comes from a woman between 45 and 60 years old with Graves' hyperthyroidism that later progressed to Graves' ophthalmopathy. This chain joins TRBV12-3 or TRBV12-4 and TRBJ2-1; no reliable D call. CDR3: CASIRARTYNEQFF. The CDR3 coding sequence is TGTGCCAGCATCCGGGCCCGAACCTACAATGAGCAGTTCTTC.